This T cell receptor (beta chain) is drawn from a study of control samples from healthy donors and cancer patients. Sequencing used immunoSEQ multiplex PCR; TCRdb keeps in-frame clones, though not all of them. Here the sample spans around 130,000 clones, under 95% being singletons. The CDR3 is 15 residues long. J was trimmed by 1 base and V by 0 bases; bases with no gene match: 0. Germline V gene data show CDR1 as SGHDT and CDR2 as YYEEEE. The TCR originated in a man in his late teens or twenties in good health. Material: blood. V usage is TRBV5-6 and J usage is TRBJ1-5, with 8 bases that match TRBD1. The CDR3 DNA reads TGTGCCAGCAGCTTGGGACAGGGGAGCAATCAGCCCCAGCATTTT. Amino acid sequence: CASSLGQGSNQPQHF.